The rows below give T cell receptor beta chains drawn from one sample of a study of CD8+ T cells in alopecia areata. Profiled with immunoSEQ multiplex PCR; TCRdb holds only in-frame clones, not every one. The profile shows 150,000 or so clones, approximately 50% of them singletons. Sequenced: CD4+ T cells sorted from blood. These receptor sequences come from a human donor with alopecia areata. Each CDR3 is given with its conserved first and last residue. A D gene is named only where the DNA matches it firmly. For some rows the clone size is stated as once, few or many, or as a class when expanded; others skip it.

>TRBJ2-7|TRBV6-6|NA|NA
CASRNYEQYF
TGTGCCAGCAGGAACTACGAGCAGTACTTC
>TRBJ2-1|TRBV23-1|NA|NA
CASSQFGNEQFF
TGCGCCAGCAGTCAATTTGGTAATGAGCAGTTCTTC
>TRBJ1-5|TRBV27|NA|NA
CASRGSNQPQHF
TGTGCCAGCAGGGGTAGCAATCAGCCCCAGCATTTT
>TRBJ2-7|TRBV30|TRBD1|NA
CAWTRTGSYEQYF
TGTGCCTGGACGCGGACAGGATCCTACGAGCAGTACTTC
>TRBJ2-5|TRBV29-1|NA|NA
CSVGGETQYF
TGCAGCGTTGGGGGGGAGACCCAGTACTTC
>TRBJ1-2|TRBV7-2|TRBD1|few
CASSPGQANYGYTF
TGTGCCAGCAGCCCGGGACAGGCTAACTATGGCTACACCTTC
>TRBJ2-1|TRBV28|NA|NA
CATKSSYNEQFF
TGTGCCACTAAGAGCTCCTACAATGAGCAGTTCTTC
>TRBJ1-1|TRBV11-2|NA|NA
CASSFVGDTEAFF
TGTGCCAGCAGCTTTGTGGGGGACACTGAAGCTTTCTTT
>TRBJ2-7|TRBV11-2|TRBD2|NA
CTSSLRALRLAGGYEQYF
TGTACCAGCAGCTTACGGGCCTTACGGCTAGCGGGAGGTTACGAGCAGTACTTC
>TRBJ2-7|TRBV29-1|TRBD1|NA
CSVEDRRDRRYEQYF
TGCAGCGTTGAAGATCGAAGGGACAGGCGGTACGAGCAGTACTTC
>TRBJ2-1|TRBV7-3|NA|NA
CASSLMAGVNEQFF
TGTGCCAGCAGCTTAATGGCAGGGGTCAATGAGCAGTTCTTC
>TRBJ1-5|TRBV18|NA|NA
CASSPEELSNQPQHF
TGTGCCAGCTCCCCCGAGGAGCTTAGCAATCAGCCCCAGCATTTT
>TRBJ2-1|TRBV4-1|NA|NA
CASSLISPNEQFF
TGCGCCAGCAGCCTTATTAGTCCCAATGAGCAGTTCTTC
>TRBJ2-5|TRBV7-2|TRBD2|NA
CASSPMGLAAEKEIQYF
TGTGCCAGCAGCCCAATGGGACTAGCGGCAGAAAAAGAGATCCAGTACTTC
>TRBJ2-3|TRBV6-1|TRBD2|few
CASSRAGGVVDTQYF
TGTGCCAGCAGTCGAGCGGGAGGAGTGGTAGATACGCAGTATTTT
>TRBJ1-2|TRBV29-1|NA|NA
CSVEEGSAFYGYTF
TGCAGCGTTGAAGAGGGATCGGCCTTTTATGGCTACACCTTC
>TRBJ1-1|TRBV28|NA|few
CASTPERASEAFF
TGTGCCAGCACCCCCGAGAGAGCCAGTGAAGCTTTCTTT
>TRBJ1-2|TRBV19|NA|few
CASSRDNSYGYTF
TGTGCCAGTAGCCGGGACAACAGCTATGGCTACACCTTC
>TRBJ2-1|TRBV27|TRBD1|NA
CASRTQGAGFNEQFF
TGTGCCAGCAGGACTCAGGGGGCGGGATTCAATGAGCAGTTCTTC
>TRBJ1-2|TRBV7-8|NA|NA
CASSLDRENYGYTF
TGTGCCAGCAGCTTAGATCGGGAAAACTATGGCTACACCTTC
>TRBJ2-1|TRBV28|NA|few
CASSFFYNEQFF
TGTGCCAGCAGTTTTTTCTACAATGAGCAGTTCTTC
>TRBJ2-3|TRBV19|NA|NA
CASSFGPNTDTQYF
TGTGCCAGTAGTTTCGGACCGAACACAGATACGCAGTATTTT
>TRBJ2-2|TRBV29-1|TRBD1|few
CSVGLTGVGGELFF
TGCAGCGTTGGTCTGACAGGGGTAGGCGGGGAGCTGTTTTTT
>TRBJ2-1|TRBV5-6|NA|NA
CASSFRDISTFF
TGTGCCAGCAGCTTCCGGGACATTTCGACGTTCTTC
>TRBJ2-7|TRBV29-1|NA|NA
CSAKQGSEHYEQYF
TGCAGCGCTAAACAGGGTAGTGAGCACTACGAGCAGTACTTC
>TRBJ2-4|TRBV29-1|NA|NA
CSVVLVKNIQYF
TGCAGCGTGGTGTTAGTCAAAAACATTCAGTACTTC
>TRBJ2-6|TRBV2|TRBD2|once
CASSRGLVSGANVLTF
TGTGCCAGCAGTCGGGGACTAGTCTCTGGGGCCAACGTCCTGACTTTC
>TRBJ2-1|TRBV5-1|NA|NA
CASSESSYNEQFF
TGCGCCAGCAGTGAGAGCTCCTACAATGAGCAGTTCTTC
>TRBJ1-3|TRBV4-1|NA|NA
CASSHRSGNTIYF
TGCGCCAGCAGCCACCGTTCTGGAAACACCATATATTTT
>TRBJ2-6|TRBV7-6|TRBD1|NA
CASSDFRGLNSGANVLTF
TGTGCCAGCAGCGACTTCAGGGGGCTTAACTCTGGGGCCAACGTCCTGACTTTC
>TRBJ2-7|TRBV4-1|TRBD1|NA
CASSQLSQGAGEQYF
TGCGCCAGCAGCCAACTTTCACAGGGGGCCGGTGAGCAGTACTTC
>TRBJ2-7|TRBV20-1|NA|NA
CKAGVEQYF
TGCAAAGCAGGGGTCGAGCAGTACTTC
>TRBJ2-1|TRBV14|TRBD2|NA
CASSQVGGGSVYNEQFF
TGTGCCAGCAGCCAAGTAGGCGGCGGGAGCGTCTACAATGAGCAGTTCTTC
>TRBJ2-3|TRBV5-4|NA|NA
CASSGGDVTDTQYF
TGTGCCAGCAGCGGTGGGGATGTCACAGATACGCAGTATTTT
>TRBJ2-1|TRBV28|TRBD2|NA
CASSPNGSGRSEQFF
TGTGCCAGCAGTCCTAACGGGAGCGGGAGAAGCGAGCAGTTCTTC
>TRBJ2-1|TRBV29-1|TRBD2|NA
CSVEDLFGAGEELKKQFF
TGCAGCGTTGAAGATCTCTTCGGCGCGGGAGAGGAATTAAAGAAGCAGTTCTTC
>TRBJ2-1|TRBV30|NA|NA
CAWSVSDNEQFF
TGTGCCTGGAGTGTCTCCGACAATGAGCAGTTCTTC
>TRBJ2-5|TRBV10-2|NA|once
CASRWGLREQETQYF
TGCGCCAGCAGATGGGGGTTGAGGGAACAAGAGACCCAGTACTTC
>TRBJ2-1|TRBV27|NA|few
CASSSQHHNEQFF
TGTGCCAGCAGTTCCCAGCACCACAATGAGCAGTTCTTC
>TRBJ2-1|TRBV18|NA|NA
CASSPQPGNEQFF
TGTGCCAGCTCACCCCAGCCCGGCAATGAGCAGTTCTTC
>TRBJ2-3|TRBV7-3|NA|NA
CASSLQGGGLAPDTQYF
TGTGCCAGCAGCCTACAGGGGGGGGGACTAGCCCCAGATACGCAGTATTTT
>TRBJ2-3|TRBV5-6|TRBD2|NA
CASSLLAGGTDTQYF
TGTGCCAGCAGCTTACTAGCGGGAGGCACAGATACGCAGTATTTT
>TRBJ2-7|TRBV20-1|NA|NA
CSPGGIYEQYF
TGCAGTCCAGGGGGGATATACGAGCAGTACTTC
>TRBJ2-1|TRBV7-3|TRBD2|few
CASSLEASGSSWNEQFF
TGTGCCAGCAGCTTAGAGGCTAGCGGGAGTAGCTGGAATGAGCAGTTCTTC
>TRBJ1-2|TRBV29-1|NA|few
CSGTTGKGNGYTF
TGCAGCGGAACAACAGGGAAAGGCAATGGCTACACCTTC
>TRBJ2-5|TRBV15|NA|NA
CATSRDPASEETQYF
TGTGCCACCAGCAGAGATCCCGCTAGCGAAGAGACCCAGTACTTC
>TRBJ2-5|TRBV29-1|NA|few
CSVAVQETQYF
TGCAGCGTTGCGGTCCAAGAGACCCAGTACTTC
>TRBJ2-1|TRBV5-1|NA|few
CASSLGQPLGNEQFF
TGCGCCAGCAGTCTAGGACAGCCCTTGGGCAATGAGCAGTTCTTC
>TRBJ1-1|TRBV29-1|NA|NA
CSVQGWGTEAFF
TGCAGCGTTCAGGGGTGGGGCACTGAAGCTTTCTTT
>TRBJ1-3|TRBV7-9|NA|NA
CASSLMTSSGNTIYF
TGTGCCAGCAGCTTAATGACTAGCTCTGGAAACACCATATATTTT
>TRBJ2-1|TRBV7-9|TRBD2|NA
CASSTPSGTSGSVEQFF
TGTGCCAGCAGCACACCCTCCGGGACTAGCGGGAGCGTTGAGCAGTTCTTC
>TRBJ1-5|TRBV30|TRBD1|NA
CAWQGQSNQPQHF
TGTGCCTGGCAGGGACAGAGCAATCAGCCCCAGCATTTT
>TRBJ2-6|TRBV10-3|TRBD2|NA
CAISESGISSGANVLTF
TGTGCCATCAGTGAGAGCGGGATAAGCTCTGGGGCCAACGTCCTGACTTTC
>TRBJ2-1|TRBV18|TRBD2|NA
CASSSSGSGNEQFF
TGTGCCAGCTCATCTAGCGGGAGTGGCAATGAGCAGTTCTTC
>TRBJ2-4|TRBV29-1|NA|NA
CSVGGIGRTKNIQYF
TGCAGCGTTGGAGGTATCGGCCGAACGAAAAACATTCAGTACTTC
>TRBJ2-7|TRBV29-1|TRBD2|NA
CSVSGTSMYEQYF
TGCAGCGTCAGCGGGACCAGCATGTACGAGCAGTACTTC
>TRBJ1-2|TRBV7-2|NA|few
CASSLLTNYGYTF
TGTGCCAGCAGCTTACTCACAAACTATGGCTACACCTTC